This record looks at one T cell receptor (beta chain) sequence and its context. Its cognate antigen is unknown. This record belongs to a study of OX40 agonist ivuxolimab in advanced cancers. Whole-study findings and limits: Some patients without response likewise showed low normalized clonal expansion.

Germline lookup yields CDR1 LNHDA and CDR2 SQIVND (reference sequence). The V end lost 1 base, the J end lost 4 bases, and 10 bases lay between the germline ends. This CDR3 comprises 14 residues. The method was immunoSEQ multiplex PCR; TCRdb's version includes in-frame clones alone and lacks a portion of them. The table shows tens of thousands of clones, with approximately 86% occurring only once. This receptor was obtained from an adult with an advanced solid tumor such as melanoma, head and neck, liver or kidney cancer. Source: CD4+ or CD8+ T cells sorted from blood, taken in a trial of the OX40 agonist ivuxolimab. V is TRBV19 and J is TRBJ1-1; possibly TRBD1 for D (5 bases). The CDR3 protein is CASSIGGVGTEAFF. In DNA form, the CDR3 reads TGTGCCAGTAGTATAGGAGGGGTTGGCACTGAAGCTTTCTTT.